A selection of T cell receptor beta chains follows, all from one sample in a study of response to subunit inactivated influenza vaccine. TCRdb reanalysed the RT-PCR reads using MiXCR and keeps one entry per CDR3 protein. The sample records hundreds of thousands of distinct CDR3 sequences, over 9% being singletons. The sequencing here drew on non-naive T cells sorted from PBMCs, taken around 15 days before vaccination. These receptors all stem from a man in his forties or fifties who received an inactivated influenza vaccine. Both conserved end residues are part of each CDR3. The D gene is left open where the match is weak. Only part of the rows carry a size: once, few, many, or a class if the clone is expanded.

>12|TRBJ2-1|TRBV10-3|few|NA
TGTGCCATCAGTGAGTCGAGGATTGAGCAGTTCTTC
CAISESRIEQFF
>15|TRBJ2-3|TRBV11-2|many|NA
TGTGCCAGCAGCTTAGTAACAGGGAGGGGGAATACGCAGTATTTT
CASSLVTGRGNTQYF
>12|TRBJ2-1|TRBV5-1|NA|NA
TGCGCCAGCAGCTCTTCCCGGGGTGAGCAGTTCTTC
CASSSSRGEQFF
>15|TRBJ1-4|TRBV6-5|NA|NA
TGTGCCAGCAGTTACGGGGTCCCCACTAATGAAAAACTGTTTTTT
CASSYGVPTNEKLFF
>10|TRBJ2-7|TRBV2|many|NA
TGTGCCAGCAGTGCGGGCGAGCAGTACTTC
CASSAGEQYF
>14|TRBJ2-2|TRBV18|NA|NA
TGTGCCAGCTCACCAAACCGGAACACCGGGGAGCTGTTTTTT
CASSPNRNTGELFF
>18|TRBJ2-1|TRBV28|few|TRBD2
TGTGCCAGCAGTTCGACTAGCGGGAGTCCACCCGCCTACAATGAGCAGTTCTTC
CASSSTSGSPPAYNEQFF
>14|TRBJ2-3|TRBV3-1|few|NA
TGTGCCAGCAGCCTCTCATGGGGCCCAGATACGCAGTATTTT
CASSLSWGPDTQYF
>15|TRBJ1-5|TRBV10-3|many|NA
TGTGCCATCAGTTCTCAGGGAACGGGCAATCAGCCCCAGCATTTT
CAISSQGTGNQPQHF
>14|TRBJ2-5|TRBV15|NA|NA
TGTGCCACCAGCATAGGACCGTCCCAAGAGACCCAGTACTTC
CATSIGPSQETQYF
>13|TRBJ2-1|TRBV2|many|NA
TGTGCCAGCAGTGGACTAGTCGCGACTTGGCAGTTCTTC
CASSGLVATWQFF
>15|TRBJ1-4|TRBV6-2/TRBV6-3|few|TRBD1
TGTGCCAGCAGCAACATAGGGGGCGGAGGAGAAAAACTGTTTTTT
CASSNIGGGGEKLFF
>17|TRBJ2-6|TRBV12-3/TRBV12-4|many|TRBD1
TGTGCCAGCAGCCCCGGGACAGGGGTCTCTGGGGCCAACGTCCTGACTTTC
CASSPGTGVSGANVLTF
>15|TRBJ1-3|TRBV12-3/TRBV12-4|few|NA
TGTGCCAGCAGTTTAGCGCGACCGAAGGGAAACACCATATATTTT
CASSLARPKGNTIYF
>13|TRBJ1-5|TRBV7-6|NA|NA
TGTGCCAGCAGCGCCCAGGGAAATCAGCCCCAGCATTTT
CASSAQGNQPQHF
>15|TRBJ1-5|TRBV20-1|few|NA
TGCAGTGCTAGCGGTTCCAGGGGAGGCAATCAGCCCCAGCATTTT
CSASGSRGGNQPQHF
>16|TRBJ2-2|TRBV6-5|NA|NA
TGTGCCAGCAGTTACTCGATCAGCCGGAACACCGGGGAGCTGTTTTTT
CASSYSISRNTGELFF
>15|TRBJ2-5|TRBV12-3/TRBV12-4|many|TRBD1
TGTGCCAGCAGTGCCCGGACAGGTTCGCAAGAGACCCAGTACTTC
CASSARTGSQETQYF
>13|TRBJ1-2|TRBV12-3/TRBV12-4|NA|NA
TGTGCCAGCAGTTCAACCAGGGGATATGGCTACACCTTC
CASSSTRGYGYTF
>14|TRBJ1-2|TRBV5-1|few|NA
TGCGCCAGCAGCTTACTACAGGGATCAGATGGCTACACCTTC
CASSLLQGSDGYTF
>14|TRBJ2-2|TRBV11-2|NA|TRBD2
TGTGCCAGCAGCCCCCCCGCGGGAGTCGGGGAGCTGTTTTTT
CASSPPAGVGELFF
>9|TRBJ1-1|TRBV10-1|NA|NA
TGCGCCAGCAGAGTAGAGGCTTTCTTT
CASRVEAFF
>14|TRBJ2-3|TRBV11-3|NA|NA
TGTGCCAGCAGCTTAGATCGGACTTTTGATACGCAGTATTTT
CASSLDRTFDTQYF
>16|TRBJ2-3|TRBV9|few|NA
TGTGCCAGCAGCGTAGGGACTATCCTATGGGGAGATACGCAGTATTTT
CASSVGTILWGDTQYF
>14|TRBJ1-3|TRBV20-1|NA|NA
TGCAGTGCTGGGGACGCCTACTCTGGAAACACCATATATTTT
CSAGDAYSGNTIYF
>13|TRBJ1-1|TRBV29-1|NA|NA
TGCAGCGTTGACAGGGGCACCCGGCTAGAAGCTTTCTTT
CSVDRGTRLEAFF
>14|TRBJ2-7|TRBV29-1|many|NA
TGCAGCGTTGAACGGCGGGACTCCACCTACGAGCAGTACTTC
CSVERRDSTYEQYF
>15|TRBJ2-1|TRBV20-1|NA|NA
TGCAGTGCTAGGGGACCGCCGAGCTCCTACAATGAGCAGTTCTTC
CSARGPPSSYNEQFF
>14|TRBJ1-2|TRBV3-1|many|TRBD1
TGTGCCAGCAGCCTAATGACAGGGACCCATGGCTACACCTTC
CASSLMTGTHGYTF
>13|TRBJ1-1|TRBV6-5|many|NA
TGTGCCAGCAGTTACTTGGGGAACACTGAAGCTTTCTTT
CASSYLGNTEAFF
>19|TRBJ2-3|TRBV4-2|NA|TRBD1
TGTGCCAGCAGCCCCAGTGTCCCATGGGACAGGGGGGTAACAGATACGCAGTATTTT
CASSPSVPWDRGVTDTQYF
>21|TRBJ2-2|TRBV6-2/TRBV6-3|few|TRBD2
TGTGCCAGCAGTTACTACCGACTAGCGGGGGGGCGGGCAGCAAACACCGGGGAGCTGTTTTTT
CASSYYRLAGGRAANTGELFF
>16|TRBJ2-3|TRBV7-2|NA|NA
TGTGCCAGCAGCAATGAGGGGACGGAGTTTAGAGATACGCAGTATTTT
CASSNEGTEFRDTQYF
>13|TRBJ1-4|TRBV7-9|few|NA
TGTGCCAGCAGCCCCCCAACGAATTGGGAACTGTTTTTT
CASSPPTNWELFF
>13|TRBJ1-1|TRBV5-1|few|NA
TGCGCCAGCAGCTATGGGGCAGCCACTGAAGCTTTCTTT
CASSYGAATEAFF
>13|TRBJ1-2|TRBV23-1|NA|NA
TGCGCCAGCAGCGCCATACTTCTAAACGGCTACACCTTC
CASSAILLNGYTF